The 3 T cell receptor beta chains presented below share a single source sample, sequenced in a study of PD-1 blockade in classical Hodgkin lymphoma. Here immunoSEQ multiplex PCR was the method, and the copy in TCRdb shows in-frame clones only, minus some. The sample has under 130,000 clones; around nine tenths are singletons. Described time point: cycle 4 day 1 (C4D1), after 6 weeks of nivolumab. In every patient, relapse followed autologous stem cell transplantation, while exposure to brentuximab vedotin differed. Sequenced here: peripheral blood mononuclear cells (PBMCs), sampled before the fourth cycle of nivolumab. These receptors were collected from a human donor with classical Hodgkin lymphoma.

The chain links TRBV4-2 to TRBJ1-1, with 8 bases fitting TRBD1. In germline, CDR1 is LGHNA, CDR2 YNFKEQ. The CDR3 consists of 16 residues. V dropped 0 bases and J dropped 1; count of bases not matched to a gene: 4. The CDR3 loop is CASSQDTGTGNTEAFF. The CDR3 DNA follows: TGTGCCAGCAGCCAAGATACGGGGACAGGGAACACTGAAGCTTTCTTT.

The sample holds a few counts of this clone. The chain recombines TRBV4-3 with TRBJ2-7; D remains ambiguous. The ends were cut back, 0 bases at V and 7 bases at J, with 13 bases in the middle. This CDR3 is built from 14 residues. Germline CDR1 reads LGHNA; CDR2 reads YSLEER. CDR3 in DNA: TGCGCCAGCAGCCAAGACTCAGGAGTAGGAGAGCAGTACTTC. Translated, it gives CASSQDSGVGEQYF.

The J gene is TRBJ2-7, the V gene TRBV4-1; 7 bases are a match to TRBD2. CDR1 is MGHRA, CDR2 YSYEKL, per germline. The CDR3 runs to 15 residues. With V trimmed by 1 base and J by 2 bases, 5 bases remained unmatched. The CDR3 region has the DNA TGCGCCAGCAGCCAAGTGGGAGCGGGGACCTACGAGCAGTACTTC. Encoded protein: CASSQVGAGTYEQYF.